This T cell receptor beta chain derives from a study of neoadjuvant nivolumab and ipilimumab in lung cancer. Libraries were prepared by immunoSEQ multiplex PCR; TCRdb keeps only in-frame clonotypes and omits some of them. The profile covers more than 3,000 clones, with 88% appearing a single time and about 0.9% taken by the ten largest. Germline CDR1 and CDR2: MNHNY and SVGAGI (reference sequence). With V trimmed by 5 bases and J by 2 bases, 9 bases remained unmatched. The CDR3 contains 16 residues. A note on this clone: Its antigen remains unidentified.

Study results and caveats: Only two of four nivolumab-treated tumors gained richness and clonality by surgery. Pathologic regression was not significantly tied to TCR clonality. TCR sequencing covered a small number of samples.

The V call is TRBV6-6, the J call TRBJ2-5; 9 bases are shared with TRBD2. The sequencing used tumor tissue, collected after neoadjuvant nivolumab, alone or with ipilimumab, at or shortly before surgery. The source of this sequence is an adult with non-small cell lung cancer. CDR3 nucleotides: TGTGCCAGCAGTGTGCCGACTAGCGGCTCTCAAGAGACCCAGTACTTC. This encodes CASSVPTSGSQETQYF.